This is a list of T cell receptor beta chains from one sample in a study of shared clonotypes between healthy human individuals. Repertoires were generated with immunoSEQ multiplex PCR, while TCRdb's copy carries only in-frame clones and drops some. The table shows hundreds of thousands of clones, with approximately 97% occurring only once. The specimen sequenced was naive CD4+ T cells sorted from blood. The origin of the receptors is a woman in her 30s in good health. The CDR3 runs from the conserved cysteine through the conserved F or W. The order of the fields is D gene, J gene, clone size, V gene, CDR3 DNA, CDR3 protein. D genes are given only for firm matches. The listing skips clone size in some rows; elsewhere it reads once, few, many or a size class.

>-|TRBJ2-1|-|TRBV28
TGTGCCAGCAGTTTATTTCTAGAAACGCAGTTCTTC
CASSLFLETQFF
>-|TRBJ1-5|-|TRBV27
TGTGCCAGCAGCTCCCGACCAGGACGCAATCAGCCCCAGCATTTT
CASSSRPGRNQPQHF
>-|TRBJ2-3|-|TRBV29-1
TGCAGCGCTGTTCGACAAACAGATACGCAGTATTTT
CSAVRQTDTQYF
>TRBD1|TRBJ1-1|-|TRBV7-9
TGTGCCAGCAGCAGGCAGGGGGGGAACACTGAAGCTTTCTTT
CASSRQGGNTEAFF
>-|TRBJ1-3|-|TRBV11-2
TGTGCCAGCAGCCCGCGGGGGAAGAGTGGAAACACCATATATTTT
CASSPRGKSGNTIYF
>TRBD1|TRBJ2-5|once|TRBV2
TGTGCCAGCAGTAGAACAGGGGCGCAAGAGACCCAGTACTTC
CASSRTGAQETQYF
>TRBD1|TRBJ2-7|-|TRBV5-1
TGCGCCAGCAGCAGAGATGACAGGGGGCTCTACGAGCAGTACTTC
CASSRDDRGLYEQYF
>TRBD2|TRBJ2-2|-|TRBV11-2
TGTGCCAGCAGCTTAGATCCTGGACTAGCGGGAGGGCGGGGGACCGGGGAGCTGTTTTTT
CASSLDPGLAGGRGTGELFF
>TRBD1|TRBJ1-1|-|TRBV9
TGTGCCAGCAGCTTACAGGGGAATACTGAAGCTTTCTTT
CASSLQGNTEAFF
>-|TRBJ2-3|-|TRBV28
TGTGCCAGCAGCTCCATTAGTGCCCCTAGCACAGATACGCAGTATTTT
CASSSISAPSTDTQYF
>TRBD1|TRBJ1-1|-|TRBV23-1
TGCGCCAGCAGTCCCAATCTACCCCCCGGACAGGGGGGGAATACTGAAGCTTTCTTT
CASSPNLPPGQGGNTEAFF
>TRBD2|TRBJ2-7|-|TRBV11-2
TGTGCCAGCAGCTTAGATCAGGTAGCGGGGGGCCCCCCGTACGAGCAGTACTTC
CASSLDQVAGGPPYEQYF